A single sample gave rise to the 9 T cell receptor beta chains below, sequenced in a study of blood T cells in healthy people across ages. Through a sample-barcoded 5' primer and a J-beta primer mix, a second PCR was run for about 6 to 12 cycles. Each CDR3 protein gets one entry after TCRdb re-called the 5' RACE reads with MiXCR. The sample records fewer than 950,000 distinct CDR3 sequences, about 53% being singletons. Sample: blood. The receptors come from a man older than 75 in good health.

This clonotype occurred many times. This chain uses TRBV7-2 with TRBJ2-1; D is uncertain. Germline-derived CDR1 and CDR2 are SGHTA and FQGNSA. The CDR3 has 14 residues. V lost 1 base, J lost 6 bases, and 10 bases lay in between. For the CDR3, the DNA is TGTGCCAGCAGCTTAGGTGTAGTGGGCAATGAGCAGTTCTTC. Translating gives CASSLGVVGNEQFF. Full variable domain (missing parts from reference TRBV7-2 and TRBJ2-1): GAGVSQSPSNKVTEKGKDVELRCDPISGHTALYWYRQSLGQGLEFLIYFQGNSAPDKSGLPSDRFSAERTGGSVSTLTIQRTQQEDSAVYLCASSLGVVGNEQFFGPGTRLTVL.

This clonotype was counted between two and nine times. The rearrangement uses TRBV2 and TRBJ2-7; TRBD2 matches 13 bases. CDR1 is SNHLY and CDR2 is FYNNEI in the germline V gene. The CDR3 contains 15 residues. Unmatched junction bases numbered 3, after V lost 5 bases and J lost 2 bases. The CDR3 sequence: CASSTGLAGAYEQYF. CDR3 nucleotides: TGTGCCAGCAGTACCGGACTAGCGGGAGCCTACGAGCAGTACTTC.

V usage is TRBV6-1 and J usage is TRBJ2-1; no clear D gene. The CDR3 runs 13 residues. V shed 5 bases and J shed 5 bases, with 10 bases lying between them. The germline V gene encodes CDR1 MNHNS and CDR2 SASEGT. In DNA form, the CDR3 reads TGTGCCAGCAGTCTCGCCCGGCACAATGAGCAGTTCTTC. Its protein is CASSLARHNEQFF.

This clonotype was counted once. One end of the junction does not line up with germline, which may come from a read error. CDR3 DNA: TGCGCCAGCTGCTTGGTCCCCACGAGCGGTAACTACAATGAGCAGTTCTTC. Its translation is CASCLVPTSGNYNEQFF. The chain recombines TRBV5-1 with TRBJ2-1; possible D gene TRBD2, 5 bases. Per germline, CDR1 SGHRS and CDR2 YFSETQ. This CDR3 is 17 amino acids long.

The V and J genes are TRBV6-1 and TRBJ1-5; 10 bases match TRBD1. V dropped 6 bases and J dropped 2; count of bases not matched to a gene: 4. CDR3 length equals 15 residues. CDR1 and CDR2 from the germline V gene are MNHNS and SASEGT. The CDR3 reads CASRGGTGGNQPQHF. The CDR3 nucleotides read TGTGCCAGCAGAGGAGGGACAGGGGGCAATCAGCCCCAGCATTTT.

Comment on this clonotype: The germline gene is not matched at one end of the junction; a read error may be the cause. The chain recombines TRBV4-1 with TRBJ1-2, with D uncertain. The CDR3 is 17 residues long. Germline CDR1 MGHRA, CDR2 YSYEKL. Here the CDR3 reads CVSSQTRARGENYGYTF. CDR3 DNA: TGCGTCAGCAGCCAAACCCGCGCCCGCGGGGAAAACTATGGCTACACCTTC.

This clonotype is a singleton in its sample. V gene TRBV10-2 combines with J gene TRBJ2-3, with D hard to call. The germline gives CDR1 WSHSY, CDR2 SAAADI. The CDR3 consists of 12 residues. The germline V and J ends were trimmed by 2 bases and 9 bases, with 9 bases remaining between them. CDR3 in DNA: TGCGCCAGCAGTGAGCCCCTCAGGACGCAGTATTTT. Its protein product is CASSEPLRTQYF.

The V and J genes are TRBV18 and TRBJ2-4; D is perhaps TRBD2 (6 bases). The closer fit of TRBJ2-7 to the DNA end suggests the J call may be wrong. Germline CDR1 and CDR2: KGHSH and LQKENI. The length of the CDR3 is 16 residues. For the CDR3, the DNA is TGTGCCAGCTCAAGGGGCCCGACTAGTTCCCACTACGAGCAGTACTTC. Translating it yields CASSRGPTSSHYEQYF.

The rearrangement links TRBV11-3 to TRBJ2-1; 7 positions agree with TRBD1. This CDR3 contains 14 residues. Trimming at V came to 5 bases and at J to 5 bases, leaving 6 bases not matched to a gene. CDR1 and CDR2 (germline): SGHNT, YENEEA. CDR3 in amino acids: CASSRIGTDNEQFF. In DNA, the CDR3 is TGTGCCAGCAGCCGGATCGGGACAGACAATGAGCAGTTCTTC.